This T cell receptor beta chain was identified during a study of T cell responses to AZD1222 COVID-19 vaccine. The table came from immunoSEQ multiplex PCR; TCRdb's copy has only in-frame clones and leaves some out. The sample includes more than 150,000 clones, about 90% of them seen just once. Trimming took off 4 bases at V and 1 base at J, with 12 bases between the two ends. The CDR3 is 15 residues long. Per germline, CDR1 SGHTA and CDR2 FQGTGA. Sequencing was performed on peripheral blood, taken on day 0 of MenACWY control vaccination. V and J are TRBV7-3 and TRBJ2-3, with D possibly matching TRBD2 (6 bases). The source of this sequence is an adult in good health. CDR3 region: CASSSQSGGTDTQYF. The DNA for the CDR3 is TGTGCCAGCAGCTCCCAATCGGGGGGCACAGATACGCAGTATTTT.